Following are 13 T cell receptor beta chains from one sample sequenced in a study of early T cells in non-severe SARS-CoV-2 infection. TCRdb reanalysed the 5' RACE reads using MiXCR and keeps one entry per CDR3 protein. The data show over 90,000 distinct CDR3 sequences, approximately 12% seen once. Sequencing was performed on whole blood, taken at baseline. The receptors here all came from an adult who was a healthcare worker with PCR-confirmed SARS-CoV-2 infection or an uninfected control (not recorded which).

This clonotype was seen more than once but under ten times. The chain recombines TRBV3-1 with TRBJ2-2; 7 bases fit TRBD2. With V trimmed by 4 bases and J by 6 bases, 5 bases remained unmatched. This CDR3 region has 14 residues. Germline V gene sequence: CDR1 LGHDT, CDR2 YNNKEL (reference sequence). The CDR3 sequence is CASSRTSASGELFF. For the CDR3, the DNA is TGTGCCAGCAGCCGGACTAGTGCCTCCGGGGAGCTGTTTTTT.

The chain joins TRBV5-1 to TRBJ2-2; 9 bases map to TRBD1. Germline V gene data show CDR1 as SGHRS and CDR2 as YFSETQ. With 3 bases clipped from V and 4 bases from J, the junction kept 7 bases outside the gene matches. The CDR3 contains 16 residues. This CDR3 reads CASSYRTGATTGELFF. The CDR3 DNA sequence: TGCGCCAGCAGCTATCGGACAGGGGCAACCACCGGGGAGCTGTTTTTT. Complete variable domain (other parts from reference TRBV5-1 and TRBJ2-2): KAGVTQTPRYLIKTRGQQVTLSCSPISGHRSVSWYQQTPGQGLQFLFEYFSETQRNKGNFPGRFSGRQFSNSRSEMNVSTLELGDSALYLCASSYRTGATTGELFFGEGSRLTVL.

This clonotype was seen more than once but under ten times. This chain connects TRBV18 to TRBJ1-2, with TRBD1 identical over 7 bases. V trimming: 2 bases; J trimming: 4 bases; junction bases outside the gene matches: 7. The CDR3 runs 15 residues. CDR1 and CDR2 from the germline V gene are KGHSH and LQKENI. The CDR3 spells CASSPERDRTYGYTF. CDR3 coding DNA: TGTGCCAGCTCACCAGAAAGGGACAGAACCTATGGCTACACCTTC. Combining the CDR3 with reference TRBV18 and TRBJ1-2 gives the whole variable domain NAGVMQNPRHLVRRRGQEARLRCSPMKGHSHVYWYRQLPEEGLKFMVYLQKENIIDESGMPKERFSAEFPKEGPSILRIQQVVRGDSAAYFCASSPERDRTYGYTFGSGTRLTVV.

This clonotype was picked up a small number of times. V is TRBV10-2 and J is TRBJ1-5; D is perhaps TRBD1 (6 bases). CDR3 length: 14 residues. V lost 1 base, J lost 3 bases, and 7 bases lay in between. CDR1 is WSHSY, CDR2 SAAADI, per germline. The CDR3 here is CASSEYRDNQPQHF. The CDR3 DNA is TGCGCCAGCAGTGAGTACAGGGACAATCAGCCCCAGCATTTT.

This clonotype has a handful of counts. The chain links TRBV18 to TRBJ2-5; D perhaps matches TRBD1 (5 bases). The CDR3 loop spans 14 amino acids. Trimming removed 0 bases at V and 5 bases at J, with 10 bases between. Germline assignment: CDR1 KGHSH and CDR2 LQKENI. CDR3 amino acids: CASSPPGPGETQYF. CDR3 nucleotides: TGTGCCAGCTCACCACCGGGCCCAGGGGAGACCCAGTACTTC.

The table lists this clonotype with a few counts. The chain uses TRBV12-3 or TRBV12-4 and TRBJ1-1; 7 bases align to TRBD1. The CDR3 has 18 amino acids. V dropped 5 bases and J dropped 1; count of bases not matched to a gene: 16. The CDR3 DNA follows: TGTGCCAGCAGTAACCAAAACAGGGGCCAAGGTTGGAACACTGAAGCTTTCTTT. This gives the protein CASSNQNRGQGWNTEAFF.

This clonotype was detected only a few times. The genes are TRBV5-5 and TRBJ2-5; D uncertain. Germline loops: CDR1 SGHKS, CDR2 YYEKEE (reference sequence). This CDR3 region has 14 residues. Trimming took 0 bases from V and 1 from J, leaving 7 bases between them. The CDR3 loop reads CASSLVLRQETQYF. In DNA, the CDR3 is TGTGCCAGCAGCTTGGTGCTGCGCCAAGAGACCCAGTACTTC.

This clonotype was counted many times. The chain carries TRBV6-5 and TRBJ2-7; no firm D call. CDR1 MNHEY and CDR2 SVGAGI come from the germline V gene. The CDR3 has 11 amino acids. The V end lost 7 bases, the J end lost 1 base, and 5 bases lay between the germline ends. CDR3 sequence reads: CASTSSYEQYF. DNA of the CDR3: TGTGCCAGCACGAGTTCCTACGAGCAGTACTTC.

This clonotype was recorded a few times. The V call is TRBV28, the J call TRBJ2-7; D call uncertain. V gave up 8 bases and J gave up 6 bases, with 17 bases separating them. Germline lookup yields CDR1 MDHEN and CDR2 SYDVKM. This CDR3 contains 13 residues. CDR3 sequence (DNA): TGTGCCAGCCTCCAGGATTCCCGGTCCGAGCAGTACTTC. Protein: CASLQDSRSEQYF.

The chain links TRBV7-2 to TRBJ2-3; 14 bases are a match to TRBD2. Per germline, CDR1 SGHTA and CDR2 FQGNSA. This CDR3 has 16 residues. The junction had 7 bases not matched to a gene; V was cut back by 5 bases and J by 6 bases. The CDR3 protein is CASSPGTSGGMDTQYF. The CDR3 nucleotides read TGTGCCAGCAGCCCCGGGACTAGCGGGGGTATGGATACGCAGTATTTT.

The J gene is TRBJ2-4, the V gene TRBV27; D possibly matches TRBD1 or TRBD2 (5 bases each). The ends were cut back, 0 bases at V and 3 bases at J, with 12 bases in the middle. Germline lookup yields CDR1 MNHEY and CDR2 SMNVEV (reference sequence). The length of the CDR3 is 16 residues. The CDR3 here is CASSLSVSGGKNIQYF. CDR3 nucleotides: TGTGCCAGCAGTTTATCAGTGAGTGGGGGCAAAAACATTCAGTACTTC.

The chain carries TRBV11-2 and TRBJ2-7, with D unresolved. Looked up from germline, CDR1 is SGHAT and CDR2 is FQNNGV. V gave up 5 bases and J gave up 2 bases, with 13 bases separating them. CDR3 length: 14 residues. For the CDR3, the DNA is TGTGCCAGCAGCAGATCTTCGACTGCCTACGAGCAGTACTTC. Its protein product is CASSRSSTAYEQYF.

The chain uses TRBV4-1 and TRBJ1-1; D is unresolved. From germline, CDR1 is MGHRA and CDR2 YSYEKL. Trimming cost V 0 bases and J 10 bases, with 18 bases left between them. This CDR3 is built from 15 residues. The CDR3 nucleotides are TGCGCCAGCAGCCAAGACGGTTTTCTACTCTACAGAGCTTTCTTT. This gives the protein CASSQDGFLLYRAFF.